A single sample gave rise to the 18 T cell receptor beta chains below, sequenced in a study of PD-1 blockade in classical Hodgkin lymphoma. Clones were read by immunoSEQ multiplex PCR, and TCRdb kept only the in-frame ones, dropping some. This repertoire shows 25,000 to 35,000 clones, roughly 70% found once; its top ten account for 20% to 30%. Exposure to brentuximab vedotin varied, and each patient had relapsed following autologous stem cell transplantation. Sample: peripheral blood mononuclear cells (PBMCs), taken before the second cycle of nivolumab. Every receptor here comes from a human donor with classical Hodgkin lymphoma.

The chain uses TRBV11-2 and TRBJ2-4, with 9 bases matching TRBD1. V shed 5 bases and J 6 bases; nucleotides not matched to a gene: 8. Per germline, CDR1 SGHAT and CDR2 FQNNGV. CDR3 length equals 15 residues. This CDR3 is CASSRSGQGLNIQYF. CDR3 coding DNA: TGTGCCAGCAGCCGATCCGGACAGGGGTTAAACATTCAGTACTTC.

This chain connects TRBV11-1 to TRBJ2-2; unclear D gene. Trimming took off 5 bases at V and 7 bases at J, with 11 bases between the two ends. Looked up from germline, CDR1 is SGHAT and CDR2 is FQDESV (reference sequence). The CDR3 length is 13 residues. The CDR3 coding sequence is TGTGCCAGCAGCCCTGGACGGGTCGGGGAGCTGTTTTTT. This gives the protein CASSPGRVGELFF.

This chain uses TRBV28 with TRBJ2-2; D call uncertain. The CDR3 spans 14 residues. Germline values: CDR1 MDHEN, CDR2 SYDVKM. V dropped 1 base and J dropped 2 bases, with 5 bases sitting between them. CDR3: CASSLLGNTGELFF. The CDR3 region has the DNA TGTGCCAGCAGTTTATTAGGTAACACCGGGGAGCTGTTTTTT.

V and J are TRBV4-1 and TRBJ1-1; no clear D. Germline loops: CDR1 MGHRA, CDR2 YSYEKL. The CDR3 consists of 13 residues. V was cut by 0 bases and J by 5 bases, with 7 bases left in between. CDR3 DNA sequence: TGCGCCAGCAGCCAAGAAGTGGGTACTGAAGCTTTCTTT. This encodes CASSQEVGTEAFF.

This clone was picked up a small number of times. The chain has TRBV29-1 and TRBJ1-2; D unresolved. With 1 base removed from V and 5 bases from J, the gap between germline ends came to 11 bases. The CDR3 runs to 13 residues. The germline gives CDR1 SQVTM, CDR2 ANQGSEA. In nucleotides, the CDR3 is TGCAGCGTTGAAGGAGAGTGGGGTTATGGCTACACCTTC. Amino acids: CSVEGEWGYGYTF.

Concerning this clone itself: No conserved phenylalanine or tryptophan ends this CDR3, so it is likely a read error. This sequence joins TRBV19 and TRBJ2-4; D tentatively fits TRBD1 or TRBD2 (5 bases each). V was clipped by 4 bases and J by 7 bases, with 23 bases between them. Germline CDR1 reads LNHDA; CDR2 reads SQIVND (reference sequence). The CDR3 covers 17 residues. Here the CDR3 reads CASSNPPNGAWGNIQYL. The CDR3, as DNA: TGTGCCAGTAGTAACCCCCCGAACGGGGCGTGGGGGAACATTCAGTACCTC.

The V call is TRBV18, the J call TRBJ1-2; D uncertain. This CDR3 is built from 14 residues. Germline V gene lookup returns CDR1 KGHSH and CDR2 LQKENI. The V and J ends lost 2 bases and 2 bases respectively, with 9 bases between them. The chain's CDR3 is CASSPVPRNYGYTF. The CDR3 DNA is TGTGCCAGCTCACCAGTTCCCAGGAACTATGGCTACACCTTC.

The DNA for the CDR3 is TGTGCCAGCAGTTTGGGGGGTAGCACAGATACGCAGTATTTT. It yields the protein CASSLGGSTDTQYF. The chain joins TRBV6-1 to TRBJ2-3; tentatively, D is TRBD2 (6 bases). The germline gives CDR1 MNHNS, CDR2 SASEGT. With 5 bases removed from V and 0 bases from J, the gap between germline ends came to 9 bases. The CDR3 is 14 residues long.

The chain has TRBV29-1 and TRBJ1-1; unclear D gene. This CDR3 contains 10 residues. Germline values: CDR1 SQVTM, CDR2 ANQGSEA. CDR3 amino acids: CVGMNTEAFF. The CDR3 nucleotides read TGCGTGGGGATGAACACTGAAGCTTTCTTT.

V is TRBV9 and J is TRBJ1-1; no firm D call. Looked up from germline, CDR1 is SGDLS and CDR2 is YYNGEE. V lost 4 bases, J lost 0 bases, and 7 bases lay in between. The CDR3 is made up of 13 amino acids. CDR3: CASSPKLNTEAFF. DNA of the CDR3: TGTGCCAGCAGCCCCAAATTGAACACTGAAGCTTTCTTT.

The chain joins TRBV28 to TRBJ1-6; D ambiguous. This CDR3 contains 15 residues. CDR1 and CDR2 from the germline V gene are MDHEN and SYDVKM. Trimming removed 6 bases from V and 8 bases from J, with 17 bases in between. The chain's CDR3 is CASSSIRMDHSPLHF. CDR3 DNA: TGTGCCAGCAGCTCGATTCGTATGGACCATTCACCCCTCCACTTT.

V usage is TRBV19 and J usage is TRBJ1-2; D may be TRBD1 (6 bases). Germline V lookup: CDR1 LNHDA, CDR2 SQIVND (reference sequence). The CDR3 runs to 12 residues. V gave up 4 bases and J gave up 13 bases, with 16 bases separating them. The CDR3 sequence: CASSTLQGHGTF. CDR3 sequence (DNA): TGTGCCAGTAGTACCCTACAGGGTCACGGCACCTTC.

The chain joins TRBV6-5 to TRBJ1-1, with D maybe TRBD1 (6 bases). V was cut by 1 base and J by 0 bases, with 9 bases left in between. Germline V lookup: CDR1 MNHEY, CDR2 SVGAGI. The CDR3 loop spans 15 amino acids. CDR3 residues: CASSYYSGVNTEAFF. The CDR3 DNA reads TGTGCCAGCAGTTACTACTCAGGGGTGAACACTGAAGCTTTCTTT.

The chain combines TRBV18 with TRBJ2-5; D gene unclear. Germline-derived CDR1 and CDR2 are KGHSH and LQKENI. V lost 1 base, J lost 6 bases, and 9 bases lay in between. The CDR3 has 13 residues. The CDR3 sequence is CASSPLLGQTQYF. CDR3 sequence (DNA): TGTGCCAGCTCACCACTGCTAGGCCAGACCCAGTACTTC. Together with reference TRBV18 and TRBJ2-5, the CDR3 gives the full variable domain: NAGVMQNPRHLVRRRGQEARLRCSPMKGHSHVYWYRQLPEEGLKFMVYLQKENIIDESGMPKERFSAEFPKEGPSILRIQQVVRGDSAAYFCASSPLLGQTQYFGPGTRLLVL.

The chain is built from TRBV7-9 and TRBJ2-7; D unclear. Germline V gene lookup returns CDR1 SEHNR and CDR2 FQNEAQ (reference sequence). Trimming cost V 5 bases and J 7 bases, with 9 bases left between them. The length of the CDR3 is 11 residues. The CDR3 DNA sequence: TGTGCCAGCAGCCACCGAGATGAGCAGTACTTC. Translating gives CASSHRDEQYF.

This chain uses TRBV6-1 with TRBJ1-5; possibly TRBD1 for D (5 bases). Between the trimmed V and J ends, which lost 3 bases and 4 bases, there was a span of 7 bases. From germline, CDR1 is MNHNS and CDR2 SASEGT. CDR3 size: 13 residues. The CDR3, as DNA: TGTGCCAGCAGTGACCCAGGGAATCAGCCCCAGCATTTT. Its translation: CASSDPGNQPQHF.

The chain links TRBV29-1 to TRBJ1-2; D is unresolved. From germline, CDR1 is SQVTM and CDR2 ANQGSEA. Trimming took 0 bases from V and 2 from J, leaving 13 bases between them. This CDR3 comprises 15 residues. CDR3 amino acids: CSVEDLVLQNYGYTF. As DNA, the CDR3 is TGCAGCGTTGAAGATCTAGTCTTACAAAACTATGGCTACACCTTC. The variable domain in full, with the rest retrieved from reference TRBV29-1 and TRBJ1-2, is SAVISQKPSRDICQRGTSLTIQCQVDSQVTMMFWYRQQPGQSLTLIATANQGSEATYESGFVIDKFPISRPNLTFSTLTVSNMSPEDSSIYLCSVEDLVLQNYGYTFGSGTRLTVV.

The gene calls are TRBV9 and TRBJ2-7, with D unresolved. The germline V gene has CDR1 SGDLS and CDR2 YYNGEE. Between the trimmed V and J ends, which lost 0 bases and 5 bases, there was a span of 12 bases. This CDR3 is 14 amino acids long. CDR3 protein: CASSVGALGHEQYF. DNA for the CDR3: TGTGCCAGCAGCGTAGGTGCCCTCGGCCACGAGCAGTACTTC. The whole variable domain, remainder taken from reference TRBV9 and TRBJ2-7, is DSGVTQTPKHLITATGQRVTLRCSPRSGDLSVYWYQQSLDQGLQFLIQYYNGEERAKGNILERFSAQQFPDLHSELNLSSLELGDSALYFCASSVGALGHEQYFGPGTRLTVT.